Presented here are 30 T cell receptor beta chains from one specimen sequenced in a study of blood T cell repertoires in COVID-19. Data came from immunoSEQ multiplex PCR; TCRdb stores just in-frame clones and leaves some out. The sample consists of under 200,000 clones, 79% of them appearing once. Specimen: PBMCs or T cells enriched from blood (not recorded which). Receptors originate from a woman in her 70s in a cohort exposed to, infected with or recovered from COVID-19 (not recorded which).

V and J are TRBV11-1 and TRBJ1-1, with 11 bases that match TRBD1. Germline V lookup: CDR1 SGHAT, CDR2 FQDESV (reference sequence). V gave up 5 bases and J gave up 3 bases; unmatched junction bases: 5. The CDR3 loop spans 15 amino acids. The CDR3 reads CASSAGTGGHTEAFF. The CDR3 nucleotides are TGTGCCAGCAGCGCCGGGACAGGGGGACACACTGAAGCTTTCTTT.

In DNA form, the CDR3 reads TGTGCCACCAGCAGAGAACTAGCGGGATTGTTGACCGGGGAGCTGTTTTTT. This sequence encodes CATSRELAGLLTGELFF. The chain has TRBV15 and TRBJ2-2; 10 positions match TRBD2. V lost 0 bases and J lost 5; bases outside the gene matches: 6. Germline CDR1 and CDR2: LNHNV and YYDKDF (reference sequence). The CDR3 runs to 17 residues.

V usage is TRBV6-5 and J usage is TRBJ2-7; perhaps TRBD1 as D (5 bases). This CDR3 is 13 amino acids long. Trimming took off 0 bases at V and 7 bases at J, with 10 bases between the two ends. CDR1 and CDR2 (germline): MNHEY, SVGAGI. CDR3 region: CASSYSQGWEQYF. CDR3 nucleotides: TGTGCCAGCAGTTACTCTCAGGGTTGGGAGCAGTACTTC.

The chain uses TRBV9 and TRBJ2-1, with TRBD2 matching 13 bases. The germline V gene has CDR1 SGDLS and CDR2 YYNGEE. The CDR3 extends over 15 amino acids. The J segment lost 8 bases and the V segment lost 4 bases, leaving 6 bases of the junction unmatched. The CDR3 is CASSSWTSGRDEQFF. Here the CDR3 DNA reads TGTGCCAGCAGCTCGTGGACTAGCGGGAGAGATGAGCAGTTCTTC.

With respect to this clone: One end of the junction is discordant with germline, which a read error may explain. J is TRBJ2-5 and V is TRBV11-3; TRBD2 might be the D (6 bases). Germline loops: CDR1 SGHNT, CDR2 YENEEA. CDR3 length: 19 residues. The CDR3 reads CASRLGDGSGACLQETQYF. The CDR3 bases are TGTGCCAGCAGATTAGGAGATGGGTCGGGAGCTTGCCTCCAAGAGACCCAGTACTTC.

This chain uses TRBV19 with TRBJ1-3; D gene uncertain. CDR1 LNHDA and CDR2 SQIVND come from the germline V gene (reference sequence). Between the trimmed V and J ends, which lost 7 bases and 2 bases, there was a span of 12 bases. The CDR3 has 14 amino acids. The CDR3: CASTLTRPGNTIYF. CDR3 coding DNA: TGTGCCAGTACCCTGACGCGGCCTGGAAACACCATATATTTT.

This chain joins TRBV20-1 and TRBJ1-1; D is ambiguous. V lost 3 bases to trimming and J lost 3 bases, with 11 bases between them. The CDR3 is 13 residues long. Germline V gene data show CDR1 as DFQATT and CDR2 as SNEGSKA (reference sequence). This CDR3 is CSASSSSHTEAFF. CDR3 in DNA: TGCAGTGCTAGTTCGTCGTCCCACACTGAAGCTTTCTTT.

The gene calls are TRBV27 and TRBJ2-7, with TRBD2 matching 13 bases. The CDR3 has 19 residues. V lost 3 bases, J lost 0 bases, and 11 bases stayed unmatched. Germline CDR1 reads MNHEY; CDR2 reads SMNVEV (reference sequence). CDR3: CASSFGLAGVRGSSYEQYF. CDR3 DNA sequence: TGTGCCAGCAGTTTCGGACTAGCGGGAGTTAGGGGGAGCTCCTACGAGCAGTACTTC.

The V call is TRBV7-2, the J call TRBJ1-5; 12 bases agree with TRBD1. With 8 bases clipped from V and 7 bases from J, the junction kept 3 bases outside the gene matches. CDR1 SGHTA and CDR2 FQGNSA come from the germline V gene. The CDR3 sequence is 13 residues long. The CDR3 DNA is TGTGCCAGCGGGACAGGGGGCTTCCAGCCCCAGCATTTT. This sequence encodes CASGTGGFQPQHF.

The V call is TRBV9, the J call TRBJ2-7; 8 nucleotides align to TRBD2. The germline CDR1 and CDR2 sequences are SGDLS and YYNGEE. The CDR3 consists of 15 residues. The J segment lost 3 bases and the V segment lost 4 bases, leaving 9 bases of the junction unmatched. The CDR3 is CASSSRAGDHYEQYF. For the CDR3, the DNA is TGTGCCAGCAGCTCCCGAGCGGGAGATCACTACGAGCAGTACTTC.

The chain combines TRBV5-1 with TRBJ2-5, with 8 bases lining up with TRBD2. The CDR3 loop spans 15 amino acids. The germline gives CDR1 SGHRS, CDR2 YFSETQ. V trimming: 0 bases; J trimming: 2 bases; junction bases outside the gene matches: 3. This chain's CDR3 is CASSLAGTRQETQYF. CDR3 DNA: TGCGCCAGCAGCTTGGCCGGGACTAGACAAGAGACCCAGTACTTC.

CDR3: CASSVGDRVTDTQYF. The CDR3 DNA is TGTGCCAGCAGCGTAGGGGACAGGGTCACAGATACGCAGTATTTT. V and J are TRBV9 and TRBJ2-3, with 9 bases fitting TRBD1. CDR1 is SGDLS, CDR2 YYNGEE, per germline. Germline trimming cut 0 bases from V and 2 bases from J; bases unmatched to any gene: 1. The CDR3 loop spans 15 amino acids. Supplemented by reference TRBV9 and TRBJ2-3, the full variable domain reads DSGVTQTPKHLITATGQRVTLRCSPRSGDLSVYWYQQSLDQGLQFLIQYYNGEERAKGNILERFSAQQFPDLHSELNLSSLELGDSALYFCASSVGDRVTDTQYFGPGTRLTVL.

The genes are TRBV7-3 and TRBJ1-2, with a possible D match to TRBD1 (5 bases). Trimming stripped 5 bases from V and 0 bases from J, with 16 bases between. Germline CDR1 and CDR2: SGHTA and FQGTGA. The CDR3 runs to 16 residues. CDR3 in amino acids: CASSPGPGLANYGYTF. DNA for the CDR3: TGTGCCAGCAGCCCAGGCCCAGGGTTAGCTAACTATGGCTACACCTTC.

The V and J genes are TRBV6-5 and TRBJ2-3; weak D call: TRBD2 (6 bases). CDR1 is MNHEY, CDR2 SVGAGI, per germline. Trimming removed 1 base from V and 8 bases from J, with 10 bases in between. This CDR3 region has 13 residues. The CDR3 sequence: CASSYWDSPTQYF. Here the CDR3 DNA reads TGTGCCAGCAGTTACTGGGACTCTCCTACGCAGTATTTT.

The J gene is TRBJ2-5, the V gene TRBV24-1; 7 nucleotides line up with TRBD1. The J segment lost 5 bases and the V segment lost 2 bases, leaving 7 bases of the junction unmatched. In germline, CDR1 is KGHDR, CDR2 SFDVKD. The CDR3 contains 15 residues. As DNA, the CDR3 is TGTGCCACCAGTGATTCAACAGGGGCCGGTGAGACCCAGTACTTC. As protein: CATSDSTGAGETQYF.

This rearrangement joins TRBV2 to TRBJ2-3; D possibly corresponds to TRBD1 (8 bases). The germline CDR1 and CDR2 sequences are SNHLY and FYNNEI. The germline V and J ends were trimmed by 5 bases and 4 bases, with 16 bases remaining between them. The CDR3 extends over 15 amino acids. The CDR3 protein is CASSLQGGFADTQYF. The CDR3 DNA is TGTGCCAGCAGTTTACAGGGGGGGTTCGCAGATACGCAGTATTTT.

The chain employs TRBV6-5 and TRBJ2-7, with a tentative D call TRBD1 (6 bases). This CDR3 has 11 residues. V was clipped by 5 bases and J by 7 bases, with 9 bases between them. Germline CDR1 MNHEY, CDR2 SVGAGI. The CDR3: CASSQGKEQYF. The CDR3 DNA reads as TGTGCCAGCAGTCAGGGGAAGGAGCAGTACTTC.

The CDR3 is CASSLYRITEAFF. CDR3 in DNA: TGTGCCAGCAGTTTATACAGGATCACTGAAGCTTTCTTT. This chain joins TRBV12-3 or TRBV12-4 and TRBJ1-1; maybe TRBD1 (5 bases). The ends were cut back, 2 bases at V and 4 bases at J, with 8 bases in the middle. The CDR3 extends over 13 amino acids.

The V and J genes are TRBV30 and TRBJ2-2, with D possibly TRBD1 on 6 matching bases. Trimming took off 3 bases at V and 2 bases at J, with 10 bases between the two ends. Germline lookup yields CDR1 GTSNPN and CDR2 SVGIG (reference sequence). The CDR3 covers 14 residues. The CDR3 reads CAWRQQGNTGELFF. The CDR3 coding sequence is TGTGCCTGGAGGCAACAGGGTAACACCGGGGAGCTGTTTTTT.

This clone was seen only once. The J gene is TRBJ2-1, the V gene TRBV6-4; 11 nucleotides match TRBD2. The CDR3 totals 15 residues. CDR1 MRHNA and CDR2 SNTAGT come from the germline V gene. After removal of 4 bases from V and 9 bases from J, the junction contained 8 bases not matched to a gene. The CDR3 region is CASSVTSGSTVEQFF. The CDR3 nucleotides read TGTGCCAGCAGTGTTACTAGCGGGAGTACTGTTGAGCAGTTCTTC.

This chain uses TRBV19 with TRBJ2-7; 8 bases align to TRBD1. V gave up 1 base and J gave up 5 bases; unmatched junction bases: 4. Per the germline V gene, CDR1 is LNHDA and CDR2 is SQIVND (reference sequence). The CDR3 spans 14 residues. CDR3 nucleotides: TGTGCCAGTAGTATAGCAGGGGGCATCGACGAGCAGTACTTC. Translating it yields CASSIAGGIDEQYF.

This clone occurred a few times. The chain employs TRBV5-4 and TRBJ2-2, with TRBD2 identical over 9 bases. The junction had 1 base not matched to a gene; V was cut back by 0 bases and J by 1 base. The CDR3 loop spans 16 amino acids. Germline CDR1 and CDR2: SGHNT and YYREEE (reference sequence). The CDR3 sequence: CASSLGLAVNTGELFF. The CDR3 DNA sequence: TGTGCCAGCAGCTTGGGACTAGCGGTGAACACCGGGGAGCTGTTTTTT.

This clone was picked up one time. This CDR3 is CASSLAPTANQPQHF. The CDR3 DNA follows: TGTGCCAGCAGCTTGGCCCCTACAGCAAATCAGCCCCAGCATTTT. This chain connects TRBV5-5 to TRBJ1-5; the D is unclear. The CDR3 has 15 residues. V was cut by 0 bases and J by 4 bases, with 11 bases left in between. The germline V gene has CDR1 SGHKS and CDR2 YYEKEE (reference sequence).

The chain joins TRBV4-2 to TRBJ1-6; no definite D call. The CDR3 loop spans 18 amino acids. V lost 2 bases to trimming and J lost 0 bases, with 14 bases between them. Germline V gene sequence: CDR1 LGHNA, CDR2 YNFKEQ. The chain's CDR3 is CASSQQILSSSYNSPLHF. The CDR3 DNA reads TGTGCCAGCAGCCAACAAATTCTCTCGAGCTCCTATAATTCACCCCTCCACTTT.

This chain connects TRBV7-2 to TRBJ1-5; TRBD1 matches 9 bases. The CDR3 sequence is 14 residues long. From germline, CDR1 is SGHTA and CDR2 FQGNSA. J was trimmed by 5 bases and V by 4 bases; bases with no gene match: 3. CDR3 region: CASSSGQGHQPQHF. In DNA form, the CDR3 reads TGTGCCAGCAGCTCGGGACAGGGTCATCAGCCCCAGCATTTT.

V and J are TRBV5-1 and TRBJ1-1, with D perhaps matching TRBD1 (6 bases). CDR1 SGHRS and CDR2 YFSETQ come from the germline V gene. This CDR3 has 13 amino acids. The V end lost 0 bases, the J end lost 8 bases, and 11 bases lay between the germline ends. In DNA, the CDR3 is TGCGCCAGCAGCTTGGCCCCAGGGGTCGAAGCTTTCTTT. It is translated as CASSLAPGVEAFF. The full variable domain, its missing parts supplied by reference TRBV5-1 and TRBJ1-1, is KAGVTQTPRYLIKTRGQQVTLSCSPISGHRSVSWYQQTPGQGLQFLFEYFSETQRNKGNFPGRFSGRQFSNSRSEMNVSTLELGDSALYLCASSLAPGVEAFFGQGTRLTVV.

This chain links TRBV19 with TRBJ1-2, with 10 bases aligning to TRBD1. J was trimmed by 7 bases and V by 5 bases; bases with no gene match: 10. Germline lookup yields CDR1 LNHDA and CDR2 SQIVND (reference sequence). The CDR3 runs 15 residues. CDR3 sequence reads: CASSPGTGDRVGYTF. The CDR3 region has the DNA TGTGCCAGTAGTCCCGGGACAGGGGACAGGGTTGGCTACACCTTC.

The rearrangement joins TRBV18 to TRBJ1-2; TRBD1 matches at 7 bases. V dropped 1 base and J dropped 9; count of bases not matched to a gene: 11. The germline gives CDR1 KGHSH, CDR2 LQKENI. This CDR3 comprises 15 residues. For the CDR3, the DNA is TGTGCCAGCTCACCACAATCCGGGACAGCCATTAGCTACACCTTC. Translation gives CASSPQSGTAISYTF.

The gene calls are TRBV10-3 and TRBJ2-1; 9 nucleotides align to TRBD2. V gave up 3 bases and J gave up 5 bases; unmatched junction bases: 8. The CDR3 is 16 amino acids. The V gene's germline CDR1 is ENHRY and CDR2 SYGVKD. The chain's CDR3 is CAISDLVLAGDNEQFF. Written as DNA, the CDR3 is TGTGCCATCAGTGACCTGGTTTTAGCGGGAGACAATGAGCAGTTCTTC.

The chain joins TRBV5-1 to TRBJ2-1; D unresolved. Looked up from germline, CDR1 is SGHRS and CDR2 is YFSETQ. This CDR3 has 13 amino acids. Trimming removed 3 bases at V and 7 bases at J, with 11 bases between. The CDR3 DNA reads as TGCGCCAGCAGCTCACAGCAGTGGAATGAGCAGTTCTTC. It is translated as CASSSQQWNEQFF.